A single T cell receptor (beta chain) is shown here with its context. Antigen: not known. V lost 3 bases and J lost 0, with 5 bases in between. CDR3 length: 13 amino acids. The germline V gene encodes CDR1 SNHLY and CDR2 FYNNEI. Primers: 60 Vbeta forward and 13 Jbeta reverse. The data were produced by immunoSEQ multiplex PCR, yet TCRdb's version contains in-frame clones alone and is incomplete. In the table there are over 150,000 clones, more than 75% of which are singletons. The sample originates from a study of cytomegalovirus exposure and HLA in healthy donors. Notes on the study in general: Investigators reported some 150 TCR beta chains as tied to cytomegalovirus. A later analysis by the authors found several of the most significant clusters apparently linked to common viral pathogens. Previous analysis showed most TCR beta V segments were productive about 90% or about 30% of the time.

This chain connects TRBV2 to TRBJ1-2; D may be TRBD1 (5 bases). Material for sequencing was PBMCs. This TCR derives from a girl less than two years old in good health and CMV-seronegative. CDR3 nucleotide sequence: TGTGCCAGCAGTGAGGACACTAACTATGGCTACACCTTC. This translates into CASSEDTNYGYTF. Full variable domain (remainder filled in from reference TRBV2 and TRBJ1-2): EPEVTQTPSHQVTQMGQEVILRCVPISNHLYFYWYRQILGQKVEFLVSFYNNEISEKSEIFDDQFSVERPDGSNFTLKIRSTKLEDSAMYFCASSEDTNYGYTFGSGTRLTVV.